This T cell receptor (beta chain) comes out of a study of blood T cell repertoires in COVID-19. The wider study: The samples span acute and convalescent COVID-19 from the United States, Italy and Spain. Nucleic acid was either cDNA or gDNA, and it came from T cells, B-cell-depleted T cells, or PBMCs.

Authors' processing steps: Quantification of nucleated cells was approximated via reference gene primer amplification. Data came from immunoSEQ multiplex PCR; TCRdb stores just in-frame clones and leaves some out. The DNA was the basis for D and trimming; V, J and clone size are from that table. Of more than 85,000 clones in the sample, around 84% were seen once. The CDR3 extends over 13 amino acids. With V trimmed by 8 bases and J by 0 bases, 1 base remained unmatched. The receptor was derived from a woman of 80 years or more with active or convalescent COVID-19. Sequenced: peripheral blood. The chain has TRBV12-3 or TRBV12-4 and TRBJ2-1; 7 nucleotides match TRBD2. CDR3 coding DNA: TGTGCCAGCGGGAGGGGCTCCTACAATGAGCAGTTCTTC. It is translated as CASGRGSYNEQFF.